The 20 T cell receptor beta chains in this list originate from one sample, sequenced in a study of tumor-infiltrating lymphocytes in oesophageal squamous cell carcinoma. TCRdb fed the PCR reads into MiXCR, producing one record per CDR3 protein. The table shows about 15,000 distinct CDR3 sequences, with less than 60% occurring only once. Sequenced material: blood. These receptors were obtained from a male donor with esophageal squamous cell carcinoma.

This clonotype appeared a few times. This chain joins TRBV7-6 and TRBJ2-1, with 7 bases lining up with TRBD2. The V gene's germline CDR1 is SGHVS and CDR2 FNYEAQ. With V trimmed by 0 bases and J by 1 base, 6 bases remained unmatched. The CDR3 has 17 amino acids. CDR3 protein: CASSLAYDSGSYNEQFF. The DNA for the CDR3 is TGTGCCAGCAGCTTAGCCTACGATAGCGGGTCCTACAATGAGCAGTTCTTC.

This chain joins TRBV7-3 and TRBJ2-7; D might be TRBD2 (6 bases). V was clipped by 2 bases and J by 2 bases, with 13 bases between them. Germline CDR1 is SGHTA and CDR2 is FQGTGA. This CDR3 has 15 residues. This CDR3 is CASSLYGGETYEQYF. DNA for the CDR3: TGTGCCAGCAGCTTATACGGGGGTGAGACCTACGAGCAGTACTTC.

This chain joins TRBV7-2 and TRBJ2-3, with a possible D match to TRBD2 (5 bases). The end of the DNA aligns better with TRBJ2-1, so the J call may be wrong. Germline loops: CDR1 SGHTA, CDR2 FQGNSA. The CDR3 covers 13 residues. The CDR3 bases are TGTGCCAGCAGCTTGTACGGGATCAATGAGCAGTTCTTC. Translated: CASSLYGINEQFF.

This clonotype was seen only a few times. As the CDR3 is not closed by the conserved phenylalanine or tryptophan, this likely results from a read error. The DNA is left out, because the CDR3 cannot be placed on it with certainty; the CDR3 is given as TCRdb lists it. The genes are TRBV6-1 and TRBJ1-1. Germline loops: CDR1 MNHNS, CDR2 SASEGT. The CDR3 length is 9 residues, termini included. CDR3 amino acids: CASSLLTLA.

This chain links TRBV12-5 with TRBJ1-1; D gene uncertain. This CDR3 has 11 amino acids. V lost 8 bases to trimming and J lost 0 bases, with 4 bases between them. Germline lookup yields CDR1 LGHNT and CDR2 FRNRAP. In nucleotides, the CDR3 is TGTGCTAGTAAGATGAACACTGAAGCTTTCTTT. This sequence encodes CASKMNTEAFF.

V gene TRBV6-8 combines with J gene TRBJ2-7; perhaps TRBD1 as D (6 bases). Trimming stripped 5 bases from V and 4 bases from J, with 18 bases between. In germline, CDR1 is MNHGY, CDR2 SAAAGT. The CDR3 covers 15 residues. The CDR3 DNA is TGTGCCAGCAGTGCCCAGGCGACAGGTTTTTACGAGCAGTACTTC. Encoded protein: CASSAQATGFYEQYF.

The chain carries TRBV12-3 or TRBV12-4 and TRBJ2-4; D might be TRBD1 (6 bases). This CDR3 has 13 residues. Between the trimmed V and J ends, which lost 6 bases and 4 bases, there was a span of 10 bases. The CDR3 DNA follows: TGTGCCAGCAGCTCCGGACAGAAAAACATTCAGTACTTC. Translating gives CASSSGQKNIQYF.

This rearrangement joins TRBV12-3 or TRBV12-4 to TRBJ1-6, with D possibly being TRBD1 (5 bases). V was pared by 2 bases and J by 5 bases, with 10 bases between. The CDR3 extends over 15 amino acids. CDR3 sequence reads: CASSLLGPDNSPLHF. The CDR3 nucleotides read TGTGCCAGCAGTTTACTGGGACCCGATAATTCACCCCTCCACTTT.

The chain carries TRBV7-3 and TRBJ2-1; TRBD1 is a possible D gene (6 bases). In germline, CDR1 is SGHTA, CDR2 FQGTGA. The CDR3 is made up of 12 amino acids. V lost 2 bases, J lost 13 bases, and 12 bases lay in between. The CDR3 bases are TGTGCCAGCAGCTTACCTTGGACAGATCAGTTCTTC. Translating it yields CASSLPWTDQFF.

A word on this clonotype: This is likely a read error, given that the CDR3 carries no conserved phenylalanine or tryptophan at its end. Because the CDR3's place on the DNA is in doubt, the DNA is left out and the CDR3 is given as listed by TCRdb. The chain combines TRBV11-2 with TRBJ2-1; the DNA was not compared with TRBD1, the D call given in the table. Germline assignment: CDR1 SGHAT and CDR2 FQNNGV. The CDR3 length equals 14 residues, ends included. The CDR3 reads CASSDRGDGYTFGS.

The chain uses TRBV3-1 and TRBJ1-1; D ambiguous. Trimming shortened V by 1 base and J by 0 bases, and 9 bases separated the two germline ends. Germline V lookup: CDR1 LGHDT, CDR2 YNNKEL (reference sequence). The CDR3 totals 15 residues. In DNA, the CDR3 is TGTGCCAGCAGCCAAGTCGTGCGAGTGAACACTGAAGCTTTCTTT. This gives the protein CASSQVVRVNTEAFF.

The chain links TRBV28 to TRBJ2-3; the D gene is possibly TRBD2 (6 bases). The J call could be wrong; TRBJ2-7 is a better fit for the DNA end. The germline gives CDR1 MDHEN, CDR2 SYDVKM. This CDR3 is built from 13 residues. The CDR3 region is CASSLIPLAEQYF. The CDR3 region has the DNA TGTGCCAGCAGTCTAATTCCCCTAGCGGAGCAGTACTTC.

V is TRBV14 and J is TRBJ2-6; D may be TRBD1 (5 bases). The assigned J gene may be wrong: the sequence end matches TRBJ2-1 better. The CDR3 length is 15 residues. CDR1 and CDR2 (germline): SGHDN, FVKESK. As DNA, the CDR3 is TGTGCCAGCAGCCAGCGGTTGAAGGGGAATCGGGAGCAGTTCTTC. Translated: CASSQRLKGNREQFF.

The chain is built from TRBV7-8 and TRBJ1-2; perhaps TRBD1 as D (6 bases). V was shortened by 1 base and J by 6 bases, with 18 bases between the two germline ends. The CDR3 totals 16 residues. Germline values: CDR1 SGHVS, CDR2 FQNEAQ. CDR3 in amino acids: CASSLGLSGATDGYTF. The CDR3 DNA follows: TGTGCCAGCAGCTTAGGACTGTCAGGGGCGACGGATGGCTACACCTTC.

In its sample, this clonotype was seen a few times. The chain employs TRBV27 and TRBJ2-1, with TRBD1 matching over 7 bases. The J call could be wrong; TRBJ2-7 is a better fit for the DNA end. This CDR3 has 13 amino acids. Germline V gives CDR1 MNHEY, CDR2 SMNVEV (reference sequence). CDR3 in amino acids: CASSLRQGHEQYF. The CDR3 coding sequence is TGTGCCAGCAGTTTACGACAGGGACACGAGCAGTACTTC.

This chain uses TRBV7-3 with TRBJ1-2; no clear D gene. Trimming took 5 bases from V and 7 from J, leaving 14 bases between them. This CDR3 is 13 amino acids long. Germline lookup yields CDR1 SGHTA and CDR2 FQGTGA. The CDR3 protein is CASSLPGLRGYTF. The CDR3 bases are TGTGCCAGCAGCCTCCCCGGGCTGCGTGGCTACACCTTC.

This clonotype was recorded at least ten times. CDR3 protein: CASSQDLSRAGGYSGNTIYF. In DNA, the CDR3 is TGTGCCAGCAGCCAAGATTTAAGCCGGGCAGGGGGATACTCTGGAAACACCATATATTTT. The V call is TRBV4-2, the J call TRBJ1-3; 7 positions match TRBD1. With 0 bases clipped from V and 0 bases from J, the junction kept 14 bases outside the gene matches. CDR3 length: 20 amino acids. From germline, CDR1 is LGHNA and CDR2 YNFKEQ.

Comments on this clonotype: This may stem from a read error, because a much larger clone lies one nucleotide away. This CDR3 is CASSPGTSSYNEQYF. As DNA, the CDR3 is TGTGCCAGCAGCCCTGGGACTAGCTCCTACAATGAGCAGTACTTC. The chain joins TRBV7-2 to TRBJ2-7; 9 bases are shared with TRBD2. This CDR3 comprises 15 residues. The germline CDR1 and CDR2 sequences are SGHTA and FQGNSA. V gave up 5 bases and J gave up 7 bases; unmatched junction bases: 12.

This chain connects TRBV6-8 to TRBJ2-3; 8 positions agree with TRBD2. Germline V lookup: CDR1 MNHGY, CDR2 SAAAGT. This CDR3 region has 15 residues. Losses at the gene ends were 7 bases for V and 4 bases for J; bases not matched to a gene: 10. The CDR3 sequence is CASTRGPGGADTQYF. DNA for the CDR3: TGTGCCAGCACCCGAGGGCCCGGGGGGGCAGATACGCAGTATTTT.

This clonotype was detected once. The CDR3 spells CASSYTSGVETQYF. DNA of the CDR3: TGTGCCAGCAGTTATACTAGCGGGGTAGAGACCCAGTACTTC. The genes are TRBV27 and TRBJ2-7; 10 bases line up with TRBD2. The end of the DNA is better explained by TRBJ2-5, so the J call may be wrong. Germline CDR1 MNHEY, CDR2 SMNVEV (reference sequence). This CDR3 has 14 amino acids.